This T cell receptor (beta chain) was retrieved from a study of T cell responses to AZD1222 COVID-19 vaccine. Method: immunoSEQ multiplex PCR; TCRdb's copy keeps in-frame clones and lacks some. The sample holds about 130,000 clones; roughly 91% are singletons and the top ten take around 6.5%. CDR3 length: 10 amino acids. Per the germline V gene, CDR1 is MNHEY and CDR2 is SVGAGI. V dropped 6 bases and J dropped 3 bases, with 0 bases sitting between them. Specimen: peripheral blood, collected 28 days after the second AZD1222 dose. V and J are TRBV6-5 and TRBJ1-5; D is unclear. The TCR originated in an adult who received the AZD1222 COVID-19 vaccine. For the CDR3, the DNA is TGTGCCAGCAGCAATCAGCCCCAGCATTTT. Translating it yields CASSNQPQHF.